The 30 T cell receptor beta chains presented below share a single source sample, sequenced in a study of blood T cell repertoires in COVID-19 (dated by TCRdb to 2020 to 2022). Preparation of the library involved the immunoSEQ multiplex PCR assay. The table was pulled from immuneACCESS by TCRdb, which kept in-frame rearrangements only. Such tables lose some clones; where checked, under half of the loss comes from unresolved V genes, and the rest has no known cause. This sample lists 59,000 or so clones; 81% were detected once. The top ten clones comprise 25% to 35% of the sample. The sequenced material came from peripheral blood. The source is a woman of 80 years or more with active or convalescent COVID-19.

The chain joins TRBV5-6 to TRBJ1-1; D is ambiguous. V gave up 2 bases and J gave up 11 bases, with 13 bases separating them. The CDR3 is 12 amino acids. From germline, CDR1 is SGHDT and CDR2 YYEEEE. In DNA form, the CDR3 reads TGTGCCAGCAGCTTTGATGGGCCCGAGGCTTTCTTT. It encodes CASSFDGPEAFF.

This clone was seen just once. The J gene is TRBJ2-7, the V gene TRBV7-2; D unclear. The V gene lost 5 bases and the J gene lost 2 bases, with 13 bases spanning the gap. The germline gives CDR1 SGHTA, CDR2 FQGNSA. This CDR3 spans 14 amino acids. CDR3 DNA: TGTGCCAGCAGCAGAAGCCTAACGGCCTACGAGCAGTACTTC. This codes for CASSRSLTAYEQYF.

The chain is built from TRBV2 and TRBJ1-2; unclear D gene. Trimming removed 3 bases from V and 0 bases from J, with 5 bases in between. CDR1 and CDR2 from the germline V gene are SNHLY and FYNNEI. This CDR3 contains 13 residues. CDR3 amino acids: CASSEGANYGYTF. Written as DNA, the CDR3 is TGTGCCAGCAGTGAGGGAGCTAACTATGGCTACACCTTC. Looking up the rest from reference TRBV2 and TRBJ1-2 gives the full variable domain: EPEVTQTPSHQVTQMGQEVILRCVPISNHLYFYWYRQILGQKVEFLVSFYNNEISEKSEIFDDQFSVERPDGSNFTLKIRSTKLEDSAMYFCASSEGANYGYTFGSGTRLTVV.

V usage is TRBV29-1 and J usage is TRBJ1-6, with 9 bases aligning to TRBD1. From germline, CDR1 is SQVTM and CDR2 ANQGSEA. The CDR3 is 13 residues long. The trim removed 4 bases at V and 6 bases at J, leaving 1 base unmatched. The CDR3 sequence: CSVATGGNSPLHF. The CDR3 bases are TGCAGCGTTGCGACAGGGGGTAATTCACCCCTCCACTTT.

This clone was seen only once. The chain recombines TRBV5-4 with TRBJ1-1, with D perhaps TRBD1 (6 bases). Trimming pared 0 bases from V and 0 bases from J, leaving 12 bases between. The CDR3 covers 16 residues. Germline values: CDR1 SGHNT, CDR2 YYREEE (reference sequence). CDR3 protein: CASSLEGGGLNTEAFF. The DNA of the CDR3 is TGTGCCAGCAGCTTGGAAGGGGGAGGGTTGAACACTGAAGCTTTCTTT.

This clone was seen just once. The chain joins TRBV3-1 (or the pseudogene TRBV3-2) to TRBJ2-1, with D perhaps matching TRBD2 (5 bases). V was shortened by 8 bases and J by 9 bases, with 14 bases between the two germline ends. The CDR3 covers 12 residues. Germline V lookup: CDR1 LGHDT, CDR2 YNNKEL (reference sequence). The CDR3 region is CASSTAGTEQFF. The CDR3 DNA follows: TGTGCCAGCTCGACGGCGGGCACTGAGCAGTTCTTC.

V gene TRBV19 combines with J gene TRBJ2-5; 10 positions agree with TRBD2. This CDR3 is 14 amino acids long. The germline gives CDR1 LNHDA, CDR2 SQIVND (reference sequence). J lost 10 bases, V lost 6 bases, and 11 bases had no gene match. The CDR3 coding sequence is TGTGCCAGTAGCTCTGAGCGGGGGGGCCGGAACCAGTACTTC. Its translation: CASSSERGGRNQYF.

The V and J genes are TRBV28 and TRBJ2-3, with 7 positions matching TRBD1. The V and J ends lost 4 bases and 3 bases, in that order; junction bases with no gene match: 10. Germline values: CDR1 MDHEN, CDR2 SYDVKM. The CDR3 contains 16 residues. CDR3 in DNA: TGTGCCAGCAGTTACCTAGACAGGGTCAATACAGATACGCAGTATTTT. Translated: CASSYLDRVNTDTQYF.

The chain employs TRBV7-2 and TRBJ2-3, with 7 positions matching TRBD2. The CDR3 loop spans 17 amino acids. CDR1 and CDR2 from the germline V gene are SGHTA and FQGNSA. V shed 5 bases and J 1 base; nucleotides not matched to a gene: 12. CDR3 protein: CASSPGVVSGGTDTQYF. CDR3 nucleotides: TGTGCCAGCAGCCCGGGGGTCGTGAGCGGGGGCACAGATACGCAGTATTTT. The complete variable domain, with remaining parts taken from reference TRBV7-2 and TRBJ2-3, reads GAGVSQSPSNKVTEKGKDVELRCDPISGHTALYWYRQSLGQGLEFLIYFQGNSAPDKSGLPSDRFSAERTGGSVSTLTIQRTQQEDSAVYLCASSPGVVSGGTDTQYFGPGTRLTVL.

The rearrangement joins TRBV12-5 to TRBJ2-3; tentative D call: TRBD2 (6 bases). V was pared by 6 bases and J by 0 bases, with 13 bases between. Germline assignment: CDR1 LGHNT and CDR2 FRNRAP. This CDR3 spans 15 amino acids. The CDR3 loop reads CASGSGFSSTDTQYF. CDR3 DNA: TGTGCTAGTGGGAGCGGGTTTTCTAGCACAGATACGCAGTATTTT.

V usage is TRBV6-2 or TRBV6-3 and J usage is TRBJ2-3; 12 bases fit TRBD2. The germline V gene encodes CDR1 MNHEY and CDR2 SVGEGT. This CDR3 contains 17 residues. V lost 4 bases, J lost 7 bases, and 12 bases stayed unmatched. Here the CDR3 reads CASSLRQTSGGIYTQYF. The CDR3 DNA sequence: TGTGCCAGCAGTTTAAGACAAACTAGCGGGGGGATATATACGCAGTATTTT.

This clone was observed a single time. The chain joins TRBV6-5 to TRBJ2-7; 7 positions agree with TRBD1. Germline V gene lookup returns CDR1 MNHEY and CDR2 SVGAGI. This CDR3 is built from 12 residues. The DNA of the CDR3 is TGTCCACGGACAGGCGACTACTACGAGCAGTACTTC. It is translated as CPRTGDYYEQYF.

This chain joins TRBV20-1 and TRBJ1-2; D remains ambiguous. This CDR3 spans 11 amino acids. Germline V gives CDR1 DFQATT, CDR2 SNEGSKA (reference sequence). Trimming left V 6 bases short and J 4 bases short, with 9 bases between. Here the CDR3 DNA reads TGCAGTGCAACCTCGGGCTATGGCTACACCTTC. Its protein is CSATSGYGYTF.

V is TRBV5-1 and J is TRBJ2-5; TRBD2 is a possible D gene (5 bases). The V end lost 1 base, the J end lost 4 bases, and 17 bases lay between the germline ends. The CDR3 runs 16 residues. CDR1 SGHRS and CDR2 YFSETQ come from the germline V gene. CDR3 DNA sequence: TGCGCCAGCAGCTTGTTGGGCGTTAGCGAAGGAGAGACCCAGTACTTC. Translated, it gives CASSLLGVSEGETQYF.

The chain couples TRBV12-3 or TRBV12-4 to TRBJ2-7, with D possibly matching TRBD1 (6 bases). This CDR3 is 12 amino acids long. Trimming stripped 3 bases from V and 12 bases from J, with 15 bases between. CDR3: CASSFSGQSPYF. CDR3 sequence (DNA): TGTGCCAGCAGTTTCTCCGGACAGAGTCCGTACTTC.

As DNA, the CDR3 is TGTGCCAGCAGCCCGGGACTAGCCCCCTACGAGCAGTACTTC. Translation: CASSPGLAPYEQYF. The chain recombines TRBV7-2 with TRBJ2-7; 9 nucleotides align to TRBD2. Trimming removed 5 bases from V and 2 bases from J; junction bases left unmatched: 4. Germline CDR1 is SGHTA and CDR2 is FQGNSA. The CDR3 runs to 14 residues. Using reference TRBV7-2 and TRBJ2-7 for the parts outside the CDR3, the full variable domain is GAGVSQSPSNKVTEKGKDVELRCDPISGHTALYWYRQSLGQGLEFLIYFQGNSAPDKSGLPSDRFSAERTGGSVSTLTIQRTQQEDSAVYLCASSPGLAPYEQYFGPGTRLTVT.

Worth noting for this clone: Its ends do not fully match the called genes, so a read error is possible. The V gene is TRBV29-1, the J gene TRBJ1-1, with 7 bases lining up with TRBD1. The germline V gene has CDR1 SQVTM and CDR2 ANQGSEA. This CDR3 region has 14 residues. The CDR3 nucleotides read TGCAGCGTCGAAGCACAGGGGATGCATCCTGAAGCTTTCTTT. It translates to CSVEAQGMHPEAFF.

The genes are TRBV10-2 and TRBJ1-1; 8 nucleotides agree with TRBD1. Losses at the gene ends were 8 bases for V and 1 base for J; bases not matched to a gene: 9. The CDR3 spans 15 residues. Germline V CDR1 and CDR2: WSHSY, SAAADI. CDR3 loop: CASVTVDRGNTEAFF. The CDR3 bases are TGCGCCAGCGTGACCGTCGACAGGGGGAACACTGAAGCTTTCTTT.

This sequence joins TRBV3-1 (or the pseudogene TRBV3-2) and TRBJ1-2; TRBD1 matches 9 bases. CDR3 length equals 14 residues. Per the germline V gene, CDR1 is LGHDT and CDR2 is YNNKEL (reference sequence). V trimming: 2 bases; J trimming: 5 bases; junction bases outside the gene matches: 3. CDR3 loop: CASSQTGTGYGYTF. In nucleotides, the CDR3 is TGTGCCAGCAGCCAAACCGGGACAGGGTATGGCTACACCTTC.

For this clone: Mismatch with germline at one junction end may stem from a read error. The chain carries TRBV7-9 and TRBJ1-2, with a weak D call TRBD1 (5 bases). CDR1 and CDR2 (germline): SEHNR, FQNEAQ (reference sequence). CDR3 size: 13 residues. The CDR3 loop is CASRLDSNYGYTF. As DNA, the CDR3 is TGTGCCAGCAGATTAGACAGTAACTATGGCTACACCTTC.

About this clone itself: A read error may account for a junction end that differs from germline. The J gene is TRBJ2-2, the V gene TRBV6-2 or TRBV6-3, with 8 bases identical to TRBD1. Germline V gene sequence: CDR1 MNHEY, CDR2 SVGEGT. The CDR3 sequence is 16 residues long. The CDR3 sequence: CAGSPLGQGRHSELFF. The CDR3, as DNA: TGTGCCGGCAGTCCCCTTGGACAGGGTCGACATAGCGAGCTGTTTTTT.

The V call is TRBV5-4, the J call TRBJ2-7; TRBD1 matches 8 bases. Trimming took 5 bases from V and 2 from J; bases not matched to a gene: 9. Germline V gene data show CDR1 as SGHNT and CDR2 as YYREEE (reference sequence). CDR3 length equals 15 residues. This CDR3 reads CASRRGQEIAYEQYF. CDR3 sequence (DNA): TGTGCCAGCAGGCGGGGACAGGAGATCGCCTACGAGCAGTACTTC.

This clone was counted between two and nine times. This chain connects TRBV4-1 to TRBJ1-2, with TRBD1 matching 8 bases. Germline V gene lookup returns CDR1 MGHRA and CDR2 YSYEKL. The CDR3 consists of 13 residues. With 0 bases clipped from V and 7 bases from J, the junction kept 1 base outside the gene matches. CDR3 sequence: CASSQEDRGGYTF. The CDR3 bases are TGCGCCAGCAGCCAAGAAGACAGGGGTGGCTACACCTTC.

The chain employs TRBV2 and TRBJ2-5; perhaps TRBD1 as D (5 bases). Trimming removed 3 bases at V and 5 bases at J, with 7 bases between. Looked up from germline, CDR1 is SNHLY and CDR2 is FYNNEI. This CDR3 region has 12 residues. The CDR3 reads CASSEGPETQYF. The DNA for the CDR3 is TGTGCCAGCAGTGAGGGGCCGGAGACCCAGTACTTC.

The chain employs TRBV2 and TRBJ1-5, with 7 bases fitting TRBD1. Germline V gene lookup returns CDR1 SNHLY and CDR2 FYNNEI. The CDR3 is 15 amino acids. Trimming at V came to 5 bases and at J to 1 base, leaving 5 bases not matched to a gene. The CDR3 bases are TGTGCCAGCAGTCGACAGGGTTTAAGCAATCAGCCCCAGCATTTT. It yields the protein CASSRQGLSNQPQHF.

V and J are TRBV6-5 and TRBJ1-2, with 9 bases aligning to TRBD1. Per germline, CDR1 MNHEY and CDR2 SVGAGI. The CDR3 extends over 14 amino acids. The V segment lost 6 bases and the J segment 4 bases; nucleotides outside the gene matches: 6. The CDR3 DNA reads TGTGCCAGCAGCCGCGTGACAGGGGGCTATGGCTACACCTTC. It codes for CASSRVTGGYGYTF.

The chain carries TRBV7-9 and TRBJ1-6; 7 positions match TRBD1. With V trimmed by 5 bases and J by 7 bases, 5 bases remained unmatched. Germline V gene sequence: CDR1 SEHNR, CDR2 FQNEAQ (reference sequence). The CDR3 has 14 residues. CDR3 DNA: TGTGCCAGCAGCCCGGGGACAGACAATTCACCCCTCCACTTT. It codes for CASSPGTDNSPLHF.

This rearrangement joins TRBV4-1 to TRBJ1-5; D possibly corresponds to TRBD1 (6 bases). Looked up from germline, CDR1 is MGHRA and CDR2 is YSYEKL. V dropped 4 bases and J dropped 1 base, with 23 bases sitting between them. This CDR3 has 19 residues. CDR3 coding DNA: TGCGCCAGCAGCCTGGTCCCTATTACAGGGCCAGGGAGCAATCAGCCCCAGCATTTT. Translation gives CASSLVPITGPGSNQPQHF.

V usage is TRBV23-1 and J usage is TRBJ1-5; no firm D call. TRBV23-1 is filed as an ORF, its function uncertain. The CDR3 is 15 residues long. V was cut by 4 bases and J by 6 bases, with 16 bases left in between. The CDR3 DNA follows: TGCGCCAGCAGTCGGCAGATGGTTATTGGTCAGCCCCAGCATTTT. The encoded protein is CASSRQMVIGQPQHF.

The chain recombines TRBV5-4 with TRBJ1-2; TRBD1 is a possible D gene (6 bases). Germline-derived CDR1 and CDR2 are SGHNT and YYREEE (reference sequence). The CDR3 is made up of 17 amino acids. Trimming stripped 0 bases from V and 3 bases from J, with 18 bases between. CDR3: CASSLGRGGQKDYGYTF. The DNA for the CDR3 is TGTGCCAGCAGCTTGGGAAGGGGCGGACAGAAAGACTATGGCTACACCTTC.